The 21 T cell receptor beta chains in this list originate from one sample, sequenced in a study of CD8+ T cells in alopecia areata. Described treatment: oral pan-JAK inhibitor, 5-10 mg twice daily. Reverse transcribed after extraction, RNA yielded cDNA as the sequencing template. The repertoire was sequenced with immunoSEQ multiplex PCR; TCRdb's copy has only in-frame clones and lacks some. The table has around 210,000 clones, over 60% seen once; the top ten hold 3.5% to 5%. The sequencing used CD4+ T cells sorted from blood, collected at week 4, from a patient treated with tofacitinib. The receptors were sampled from a human donor with alopecia areata.

CDR3 amino acids: CASSTSAHRVANQPQHF. DNA for the CDR3: TGTGCCAGCAGCACAAGTGCCCACCGGGTCGCCAATCAGCCCCAGCATTTT. The chain couples TRBV7-2 to TRBJ1-5; D is unresolved. The V gene lost 5 bases and the J gene lost 3 bases, with 20 bases spanning the gap. This CDR3 is 17 amino acids long. Germline V gene lookup returns CDR1 SGHTA and CDR2 FQGNSA.

The chain has TRBV25-1 and TRBJ2-1; 11 bases are a match to TRBD2. Germline V lookup: CDR1 MGHDK, CDR2 SYGVNS. This CDR3 region has 15 residues. Trimming took 5 bases from V and 5 from J; bases not matched to a gene: 5. Written as DNA, the CDR3 is TGTGCCAGCAGTCTTCTAGCGGGGGGCCACAATGAGCAGTTCTTC. Its protein product is CASSLLAGGHNEQFF.

The chain employs TRBV11-2 and TRBJ1-1; D not certain. Per the germline V gene, CDR1 is SGHAT and CDR2 is FQNNGV. Trimming cost V 5 bases and J 0 bases, with 10 bases left between them. This CDR3 spans 14 amino acids. Written as DNA, the CDR3 is TGTGCCAGCAGCCCGACGGTAATGAACACTGAAGCTTTCTTT. Translating gives CASSPTVMNTEAFF.

This chain connects TRBV4-1 to TRBJ1-2; 8 positions match TRBD1. Trimming at V came to 6 bases and at J to 4 bases, leaving 10 bases not matched to a gene. Germline CDR1 is MGHRA and CDR2 is YSYEKL. The CDR3 is 15 amino acids. CDR3 region: CASSQDRAGGYGYTF. The CDR3 DNA follows: TGCGCCAGCAGTCAGGACAGGGCGGGTGGCTATGGCTACACCTTC.

The CDR3 nucleotides read TGTGCCAGCAGTTCGCCGGGACAGGGGGCCCAAAGGCAGTACTTC. Translated: CASSSPGQGAQRQYF. This sequence joins TRBV6-5 and TRBJ2-4, with 12 bases fitting TRBD1. This CDR3 has 15 residues. Germline V lookup: CDR1 MNHEY, CDR2 SVGAGI. After removal of 4 bases from V and 13 bases from J, the junction contained 11 bases not matched to a gene.

This clone has a handful of counts. The chain has TRBV15 and TRBJ2-3, with 7 positions matching TRBD1. Unmatched junction bases numbered 8, after V lost 1 base and J lost 1 base. The CDR3 has 17 residues. The V gene's germline CDR1 is LNHNV and CDR2 YYDKDF (reference sequence). The CDR3 loop reads CATSRVQTGVGTDTQYF. Here the CDR3 DNA reads TGTGCCACCAGCAGAGTCCAAACAGGGGTGGGCACAGATACGCAGTATTTT. The entire variable domain, with the rest obtained from reference TRBV15 and TRBJ2-3, is as follows: DAMVIQNPRYQVTQFGKPVTLSCSQTLNHNVMYWYQQKSSQAPKLLFHYYDKDFNNEADTPDNFQSRRPNTSFCFLDIRSPGLGDTAMYLCATSRVQTGVGTDTQYFGPGTRLTVL.

The sample holds a few counts of this clone. The gene calls are TRBV30 and TRBJ1-1, with D uncertain. Trimming took 3 bases from V and 3 from J, leaving 17 bases between them. The CDR3 extends over 15 amino acids. Per germline, CDR1 GTSNPN and CDR2 SVGIG (reference sequence). The CDR3 spells CAWSFTARLYTEAFF. CDR3 nucleotides: TGTGCCTGGAGCTTCACGGCCCGACTGTACACTGAAGCTTTCTTT.

This clone was seen a handful of times. Germline and junction disagree at one end, which may indicate a read error. The chain employs TRBV7-9 and TRBJ2-5; 7 nucleotides align to TRBD1. Germline loops: CDR1 SEHNR, CDR2 FQNEAQ (reference sequence). The CDR3 contains 15 residues. CDR3 sequence: CASTLGVQGVETQYF. The DNA for the CDR3 is TGTGCCAGCACCTTAGGTGTCCAGGGGGTTGAGACCCAGTACTTC.

The chain joins TRBV4-1 to TRBJ1-2, with D perhaps matching TRBD1 (6 bases). V shed 5 bases and J shed 4 bases, with 17 bases lying between them. The CDR3 sequence is 15 residues long. The germline gives CDR1 MGHRA, CDR2 YSYEKL. The CDR3 nucleotides are TGCGCCAGCAGCGAGGCCAAAACAGGGTTCTATGGCTACACCTTC. Residues: CASSEAKTGFYGYTF.

The V call is TRBV9, the J call TRBJ2-7, with 11 bases aligning to TRBD2. The CDR3 totals 16 residues. V lost 0 bases to trimming and J lost 6 bases; unmatched junction nucleotides: 8. The V gene's germline CDR1 is SGDLS and CDR2 YYNGEE. CDR3 residues: CASSVASGGLSAEQYF. DNA of the CDR3: TGTGCCAGCAGCGTAGCTAGCGGGGGGCTGAGTGCCGAGCAGTACTTC.

The rearrangement links TRBV30 to TRBJ1-2; TRBD1 matches at 7 bases. The trim removed 0 bases at V and 4 bases at J, leaving 5 bases unmatched. This CDR3 contains 14 residues. Germline CDR1 is GTSNPN and CDR2 is SVGIG (reference sequence). CDR3 amino acids: CAWSVRRGAYGYTF. The DNA for the CDR3 is TGTGCCTGGAGTGTACGCAGGGGGGCCTATGGCTACACCTTC.

The chain employs TRBV29-1 and TRBJ2-1; either TRBD1 or TRBD2 may supply D (6 bases each). Germline values: CDR1 SQVTM, CDR2 ANQGSEA. V shed 7 bases and J shed 6 bases, with 13 bases lying between them. This CDR3 spans 12 amino acids. The CDR3 region is CSGGKGGNEQFF. The DNA for the CDR3 is TGCAGCGGTGGTAAGGGGGGCAATGAGCAGTTCTTC.

V and J are TRBV25-1 and TRBJ2-7, with unresolved D. The V gene lost 3 bases and the J gene lost 4 bases, with 13 bases spanning the gap. The CDR3 covers 14 residues. From germline, CDR1 is MGHDK and CDR2 SYGVNS. For the CDR3, the DNA is TGTGCCAGCAGTGACGTGGGGAATCGGTACGAGCAGTACTTC. This gives the protein CASSDVGNRYEQYF.

The V call is TRBV30, the J call TRBJ2-1; TRBD1 is a possible D gene (5 bases). V gave up 0 bases and J gave up 10 bases, with 7 bases separating them. The CDR3 extends over 11 amino acids. CDR1 GTSNPN and CDR2 SVGIG come from the germline V gene (reference sequence). The DNA of the CDR3 is TGTGCCTGGAGTGTCAGGGCCGAGCAGTTCTTC. This translates into CAWSVRAEQFF. The whole variable domain, remainder taken from reference TRBV30 and TRBJ2-1, is SQTIHQWPATLVQPVGSPLSLECTVEGTSNPNLYWYRQAAGRGLQLLFYSVGIGQISSEVPQNLSASRPQDRQFILSSKKLLLSDSGFYLCAWSVRAEQFFGPGTRLTVL.

This clone was counted at least ten times. This rearrangement joins TRBV11-2 to TRBJ1-2; D remains unclear. The CDR3 length is 15 residues. Trimming shortened V by 0 bases and J by 3 bases, and 11 bases separated the two germline ends. Germline lookup yields CDR1 SGHAT and CDR2 FQNNGV. The CDR3 loop is CASSLDSGNYYGYTF. CDR3 nucleotide sequence: TGTGCCAGCAGCTTAGATTCGGGGAACTACTATGGCTACACCTTC. Filled out from reference TRBV11-2 and TRBJ1-2, the complete variable domain reads EAGVAQSPRYKIIEKRQSVAFWCNPISGHATLYWYQQILGQGPKLLIQFQNNGVVDDSQLPKDRFSAERLKGVDSTLKIQPAKLEDSAVYLCASSLDSGNYYGYTFGSGTRLTVV.

The chain combines TRBV14 with TRBJ2-7; possibly TRBD2 for D (5 bases). From germline, CDR1 is SGHDN and CDR2 FVKESK. V lost 1 base and J lost 3, with 25 bases in between. The CDR3 contains 19 residues. The CDR3 DNA reads TGTGCCAGCAGCCAAGGGCGGGTAGGATTCCGACCACGCGGCTACGAGCAGTACTTC. Translating gives CASSQGRVGFRPRGYEQYF. The variable domain in full, with the rest retrieved from reference TRBV14 and TRBJ2-7, is EAGVTQFPSHSVIEKGQTVTLRCDPISGHDNLYWYRRVMGKEIKFLLHFVKESKQDESGMPNNRFLAERTGGTYSTLKVQPAELEDSGVYFCASSQGRVGFRPRGYEQYFGPGTRLTVT.

The chain couples TRBV27 to TRBJ2-2; 7 positions match TRBD1. J was trimmed by 6 bases and V by 4 bases; bases with no gene match: 8. The CDR3 loop spans 15 amino acids. Germline-derived CDR1 and CDR2 are MNHEY and SMNVEV (reference sequence). The CDR3 nucleotides read TGTGCCAGCAGTTCACACAGGGGAACGGCCGGGGAGCTGTTTTTT. Protein product: CASSSHRGTAGELFF.

The chain's CDR3 is CASSKGLGQKNTEAFF. The CDR3 nucleotides read TGTGCCAGTAGTAAGGGTTTGGGACAGAAGAACACTGAAGCTTTCTTT. The V gene is TRBV19, the J gene TRBJ1-1; 7 positions agree with TRBD1. The CDR3 contains 16 residues. Trimming removed 4 bases from V and 1 base from J; junction bases left unmatched: 9. In germline, CDR1 is LNHDA, CDR2 SQIVND (reference sequence).

J is TRBJ2-3 and V is TRBV11-2, with D possibly called TRBD1 or TRBD2 (6 bases each). Trimming removed 5 bases at V and 1 base at J, with 19 bases between. The germline CDR1 and CDR2 sequences are SGHAT and FQNNGV. CDR3 length: 17 amino acids. The CDR3 DNA reads TGTGCCAGCAGCACCCCCGCCAGGGGAGGAGGCACAGATACGCAGTATTTT. Translating gives CASSTPARGGGTDTQYF.

The chain combines TRBV18 with TRBJ2-7, with 10 positions matching TRBD1. The trim removed 4 bases at V and 3 bases at J, leaving 0 bases unmatched. The CDR3 consists of 13 residues. Germline V gene data show CDR1 as KGHSH and CDR2 as LQKENI. The CDR3 loop is CASSRDRGYEQYF. The DNA of the CDR3 is TGTGCCAGCTCACGGGACAGGGGCTACGAGCAGTACTTC.

The gene calls are TRBV5-1 and TRBJ1-1; maybe TRBD1 (6 bases). The CDR3 contains 14 residues. Germline lookup yields CDR1 SGHRS and CDR2 YFSETQ. Trimming stripped 0 bases from V and 5 bases from J, with 11 bases between. The CDR3 bases are TGCGCCAGCAGCTTGGCGGACAGCGGAACTGAAGCTTTCTTT. Protein: CASSLADSGTEAFF.